The 14 T cell receptor beta chains below were found in one sample sequenced in a study of cytomegalovirus exposure and HLA in healthy donors. TCRdb keeps only in-frame clones here, not all; method: immunoSEQ multiplex PCR. The repertoire has around 170,000 clones, more than 75% of them found once; the top ten carry 2.5% to 3%. Sequenced input: PBMCs. The receptors were sampled from a man between 18 and 35 years old in good health and CMV-seronegative.

The chain has TRBV4-2 and TRBJ1-1, with a possible D match to TRBD1 (5 bases). Trimming left V 0 bases short and J 0 bases short, with 14 bases between. The germline V gene has CDR1 LGHNA and CDR2 YNFKEQ. The CDR3 extends over 17 amino acids. The CDR3 sequence: CASSQDRGGSMNTEAFF. In DNA form, the CDR3 reads TGTGCCAGCAGCCAAGACCGGGGGGGTTCGATGAACACTGAAGCTTTCTTT.

The chain carries TRBV18 and TRBJ2-3, with D possibly TRBD2 on 6 matching bases. Trimming stripped 8 bases from V and 0 bases from J, with 21 bases between. The CDR3 covers 17 residues. From germline, CDR1 is KGHSH and CDR2 LQKENI. CDR3 protein: CASLGSWGVPSTDTQYF. For the CDR3, the DNA is TGTGCCAGCCTGGGATCTTGGGGGGTCCCTAGCACAGATACGCAGTATTTT.

This sequence joins TRBV5-1 and TRBJ2-7, with a weak D call TRBD1 (7 bases). This CDR3 is 13 amino acids long. Trimming shortened V by 5 bases and J by 3 bases, and 12 bases separated the two germline ends. From germline, CDR1 is SGHRS and CDR2 YFSETQ. The CDR3 DNA sequence: TGCGCCAGCAGGTCAGGGGGGATCTACGAGCAGTACGTC. The encoded protein is CASRSGGIYEQYV.

This clone has just a few counts. This rearrangement joins TRBV28 to TRBJ1-2; D is unresolved. With 8 bases removed from V and 4 bases from J, the gap between germline ends came to 11 bases. CDR3 length: 12 amino acids. From germline, CDR1 is MDHEN and CDR2 SYDVKM. In DNA, the CDR3 is TGTGCCAGCGGTCATGGAGGCTATGGCTACACCTTC. It is translated as CASGHGGYGYTF.

This clone has more than one count but fewer than ten. This sequence joins TRBV28 and TRBJ1-2; 11 bases map to TRBD1. This CDR3 has 16 residues. The V segment lost 3 bases and the J segment 2 bases; nucleotides outside the gene matches: 5. The germline V gene encodes CDR1 MDHEN and CDR2 SYDVKM. CDR3 bases: TGTGCCAGCAGTTTTACGGGACAGGGGGGGAACTATGGCTACACCTTC. Residues: CASSFTGQGGNYGYTF.

The chain joins TRBV30 to TRBJ1-2; TRBD1 aligns across 9 bases. The germline CDR1 and CDR2 sequences are GTSNPN and SVGIG (reference sequence). Trimming at V came to 5 bases and at J to 4 bases, leaving 5 bases not matched to a gene. The CDR3 is made up of 13 amino acids. This chain's CDR3 is CAWGDRAPYGYTF. CDR3 nucleotide sequence: TGTGCCTGGGGGGACAGGGCGCCCTATGGCTACACCTTC.

This chain uses TRBV4-1 with TRBJ2-7, with D perhaps matching TRBD1 (5 bases). There are 15 residues in the CDR3. Trimming took 0 bases from V and 2 from J, leaving 11 bases between them. The germline V gene encodes CDR1 MGHRA and CDR2 YSYEKL. CDR3 sequence reads: CASSQDPQGTYEQYV. The CDR3 coding sequence is TGCGCCAGCAGCCAAGACCCCCAGGGAACCTACGAGCAGTACGTC.

The chain uses TRBV5-1 and TRBJ2-1; possibly TRBD2 for D (7 bases). The CDR3 contains 13 residues. V lost 7 bases, J lost 4 bases, and 12 bases lay in between. Germline V gene sequence: CDR1 SGHRS, CDR2 YFSETQ. CDR3 coding DNA: TGCGCCAGCGCTGCGGGGGCATACAATGAGCAGTTCTTC. It specifies CASAAGAYNEQFF. The whole variable domain, filled in from reference TRBV5-1 and TRBJ2-1, reads KAGVTQTPRYLIKTRGQQVTLSCSPISGHRSVSWYQQTPGQGLQFLFEYFSETQRNKGNFPGRFSGRQFSNSRSEMNVSTLELGDSALYLCASAAGAYNEQFFGPGTRLTVL.

V and J are TRBV30 and TRBJ2-2, with TRBD2 matching over 8 bases. This CDR3 has 15 residues. The V gene end was trimmed by 5 bases and the J gene end by 7 bases; junction bases not matched to a gene: 12. CDR1 is GTSNPN and CDR2 is SVGIG in the germline V gene (reference sequence). CDR3 loop: CAWSRGGRGSGELFF. CDR3 nucleotides: TGTGCCTGGTCACGGGGGGGTCGTGGAAGCGGGGAGCTGTTTTTT. The entire variable domain, with the rest obtained from reference TRBV30 and TRBJ2-2, is as follows: SQTIHQWPATLVQPVGSPLSLECTVEGTSNPNLYWYRQAAGRGLQLLFYSVGIGQISSEVPQNLSASRPQDRQFILSSKKLLLSDSGFYLCAWSRGGRGSGELFFGEGSRLTVL.

The chain joins TRBV27 to TRBJ2-2; the D is unclear. Trimming cost V 1 base and J 0 bases, with 9 bases left between them. Germline V gives CDR1 MNHEY, CDR2 SMNVEV (reference sequence). The CDR3 is 16 residues long. CDR3 sequence: CASSLFQNANTGELFF. The CDR3, as DNA: TGTGCCAGCAGTTTATTTCAGAATGCGAACACCGGGGAGCTGTTTTTT.

This chain links TRBV6-1 with TRBJ2-7; the match to TRBD2 covers 9 bases. The V and J ends lost 6 bases and 3 bases, in that order; junction bases with no gene match: 3. Germline V lookup: CDR1 MNHNS, CDR2 SASEGT. There are 13 residues in the CDR3. CDR3: CASRRGGNYEQYF. CDR3 DNA sequence: TGTGCCAGCAGGCGGGGGGGAAACTACGAGCAGTACTTC.

V usage is TRBV7-9 and J usage is TRBJ2-1, with TRBD1 matching over 7 bases. V was clipped by 11 bases and J by 4 bases; unmatched bases: 11. The CDR3 is made up of 14 amino acids. Per germline, CDR1 SEHNR and CDR2 FQNEAQ (reference sequence). CDR3 DNA: TGTGCCGTCCTATCAAGGGGGCTATACAATGAGCAGTTCTTC. This gives the protein CAVLSRGLYNEQFF.

The V call is TRBV7-6, the J call TRBJ1-1; 7 positions match TRBD1. V was clipped by 4 bases and J by 7 bases; unmatched bases: 9. CDR1 SGHVS and CDR2 FNYEAQ come from the germline V gene. The CDR3 sequence is 14 residues long. The CDR3 region is CASSSETGRHEAFF. The CDR3, as DNA: TGTGCCAGCAGCTCAGAGACAGGGCGGCATGAAGCTTTCTTT.

This chain joins TRBV29-1 and TRBJ1-1; D call uncertain. V lost 1 base, J lost 1 base, and 7 bases lay in between. The CDR3 totals 13 residues. CDR1 and CDR2 from the germline V gene are SQVTM and ANQGSEA. The CDR3 protein is CSVEGTQNTEAFF. The CDR3 DNA reads TGCAGCGTTGAAGGGACTCAGAACACTGAAGCTTTCTTT.